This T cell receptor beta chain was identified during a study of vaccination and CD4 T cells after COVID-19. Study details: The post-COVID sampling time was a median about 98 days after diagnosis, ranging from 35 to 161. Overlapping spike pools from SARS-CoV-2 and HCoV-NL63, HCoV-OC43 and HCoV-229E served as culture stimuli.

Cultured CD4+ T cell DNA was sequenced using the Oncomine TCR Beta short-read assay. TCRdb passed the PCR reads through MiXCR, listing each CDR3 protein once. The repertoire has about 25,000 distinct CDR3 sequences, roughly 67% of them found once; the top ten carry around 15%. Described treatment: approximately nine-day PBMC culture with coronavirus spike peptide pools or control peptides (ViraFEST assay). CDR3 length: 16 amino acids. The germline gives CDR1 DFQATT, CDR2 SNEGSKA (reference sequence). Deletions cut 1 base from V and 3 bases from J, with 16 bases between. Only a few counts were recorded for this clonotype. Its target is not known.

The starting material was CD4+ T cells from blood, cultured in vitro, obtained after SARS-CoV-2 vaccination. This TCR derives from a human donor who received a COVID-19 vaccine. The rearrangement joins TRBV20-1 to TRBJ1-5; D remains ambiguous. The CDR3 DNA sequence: TGCAGTGCTAGAGTCCAGACACGAAATCCCAATCAGCCCCAGCATTTT. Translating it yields CSARVQTRNPNQPQHF.